What follows is one T cell receptor beta chain and its context. What it binds is unknown. This sample is part of a study of response to subunit inactivated influenza vaccine. Overall study findings and caveats: A suggestion made by the authors is that each seasonal influenza vaccination recruits few new T cells.

TCRdb used MiXCR to reprocess the RT-PCR reads, holding one entry per CDR3 protein. The sample shows hundreds of thousands of distinct CDR3 sequences, roughly 10% of them seen only once. Per the germline V gene, CDR1 is SQVTM and CDR2 is ANQGSEA. V dropped 4 bases and J dropped 6 bases, with 16 bases sitting between them. The CDR3 has 14 residues. The chain has TRBV29-1 and TRBJ1-5; D is possibly TRBD1 (6 bases). This specimen consisted of PBMCs from blood, obtained on the day of vaccination. The clonotype was recovered from a man aged 45 to 65 who received an inactivated influenza vaccine. CDR3 DNA: TGCAGCGTTGTAAGCGGGGGCCAGGGTCAGCCCCAGCATTTT. Protein sequence: CSVVSGGQGQPQHF.